In its sample, the clone carrying this T cell receptor beta chain was seen a few times. The antigen is not known. V lost 7 bases and J lost 7; bases outside the gene matches: 7. Per germline, CDR1 SQVTM and CDR2 ANQGSEA. There are 13 residues in the CDR3. The record originates from a study of T cells in Graves' hyperthyroidism and ophthalmopathy. Study-wide results and caveats: Also found in blood were most expanded thyroid clonotypes above 0.001.

There were TCR beta CDR3 regions amplified from RNA transcripts. An initial round of RT-PCR targeting the TCR CDR3 relied on the HTBI primer set. TCRdb re-called the multiplex PCR reads with MiXCR, one entry per CDR3 protein. Seen here are about 540,000 distinct CDR3 sequences, under 60% observed once, and the top ten hold around 7.7%. Over 18 months, lack of ophthalmopathy progression marked Graves' hyperthyroidism as stable. Those patients with uncontrolled infection, other autoimmune disease, pregnancy or lactation were excluded. Sequences were obtained from peripheral blood or thyroid tissue (not recorded which). This chain connects TRBV29-1 to TRBJ1-5, with 10 bases that match TRBD1. This TCR derives from a woman younger than 35 with Graves' hyperthyroidism. The CDR3 loop reads CSARQGAGQPQHF. For the CDR3, the DNA is TGCAGCGCTAGACAGGGGGCAGGGCAGCCCCAGCATTTT.